This passage covers 3 T cell receptor beta chains from one sample sequenced in a study of shared clonotypes between healthy human individuals. Sequencing used immunoSEQ multiplex PCR; TCRdb keeps in-frame clones, though not all of them. Altogether some 2,500,000 clones are present, roughly 93% being singletons, with the ten largest covering more than 0.35%. Sequencing was done on a sample of naive CD4+ T cells from PBMCs. Subset indicated: CD45RA+ positively selected. The receptors were sampled from a man aged 18-30 years in good health. Some clones in this sample may be carry-over from other donors' samples.

As regards this clone: Within the sample, other DNA sequences also encode this same CDR3. The chain has TRBV5-1 and TRBJ2-3, with D possibly matching TRBD1 (5 bases). The CDR3 has 13 amino acids. The V gene's germline CDR1 is SGHRS and CDR2 YFSETQ. Trimming took 0 bases from V and 3 from J, leaving 5 bases between them. CDR3 protein: CASSLGQTDTQYF. In DNA, the CDR3 is TGCGCCAGCAGCTTGGGACAGACAGATACGCAGTATTTT.

This chain uses TRBV5-1 with TRBJ2-2, with D possibly being TRBD2 (6 bases). CDR1 and CDR2 (germline): SGHRS, YFSETQ. CDR3 length: 14 residues. The V and J ends lost 4 bases and 1 base respectively, with 8 bases between them. The CDR3 loop reads CASSVGGNTGELFF. The CDR3 DNA reads as TGCGCCAGCAGCGTGGGAGGGAACACCGGGGAGCTGTTTTTT.

The rearrangement uses TRBV10-3 and TRBJ1-1; the match to TRBD1 covers 9 bases. Trimming at V came to 8 bases and at J to 3 bases, leaving 4 bases not matched to a gene. The CDR3 is 13 amino acids. Germline assignment: CDR1 ENHRY and CDR2 SYGVKD. CDR3 residues: CAIGTGLDTEAFF. The CDR3 DNA sequence: TGTGCCATCGGGACAGGGCTGGACACTGAAGCTTTCTTT.